This T cell receptor (beta chain) was sequenced for a study of T cells expressing NK-cell markers. General study points: One observes that, in several donors, these clonotypes were also the leading ones within the CD3+CD56-NKG2C+ fraction.

CDR1 and CDR2 from the germline V gene are SGHTA and FQGTGA. The CDR3 sequence is 14 residues long. TCR beta libraries carry UMIs added by 5'RACE template switching. TCRdb reprocessed the 5' RACE reads, keeping one entry per CDR3 protein, no DNA. The table for this sample gives fewer than 200,000 distinct CDR3 sequences. A word on this clonotype: Its antigen is not known.

This sequence originates from a woman aged 18 to 75 in good health. The sequenced sample consisted of blood T cells: a sorted CD56 or NKG2C T cell subset, CD4+ or CD8+ T cells, or bulk PBMC T cells (not recorded which). The V gene is TRBV7-3, the J gene TRBJ2-1; without DNA, the TCRdb call of TRBD2 cannot be checked. CDR3 amino acids: CASSPGTSNNEQFF.